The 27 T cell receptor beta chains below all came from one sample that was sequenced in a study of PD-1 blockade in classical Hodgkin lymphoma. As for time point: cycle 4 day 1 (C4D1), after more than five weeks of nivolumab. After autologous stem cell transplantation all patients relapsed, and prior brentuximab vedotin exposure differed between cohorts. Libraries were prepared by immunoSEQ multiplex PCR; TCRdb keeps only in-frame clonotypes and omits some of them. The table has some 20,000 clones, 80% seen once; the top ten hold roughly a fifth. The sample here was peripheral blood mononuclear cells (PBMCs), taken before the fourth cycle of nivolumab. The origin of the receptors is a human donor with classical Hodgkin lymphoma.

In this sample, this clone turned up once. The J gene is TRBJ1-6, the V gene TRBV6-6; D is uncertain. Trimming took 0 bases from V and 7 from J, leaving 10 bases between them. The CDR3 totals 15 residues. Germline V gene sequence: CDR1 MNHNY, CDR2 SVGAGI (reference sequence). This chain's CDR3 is CASSYSEGGNSPLHF. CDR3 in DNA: TGTGCCAGCAGTTACTCGGAGGGTGGGAATTCACCCCTCCACTTT.

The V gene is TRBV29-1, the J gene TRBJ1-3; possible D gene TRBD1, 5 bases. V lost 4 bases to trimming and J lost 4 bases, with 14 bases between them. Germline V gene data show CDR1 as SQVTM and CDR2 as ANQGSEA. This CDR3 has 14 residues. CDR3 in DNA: TGCAGCGTTGTCGCGGGGGAATTCGGAAACACCATATATTTT. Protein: CSVVAGEFGNTIYF.

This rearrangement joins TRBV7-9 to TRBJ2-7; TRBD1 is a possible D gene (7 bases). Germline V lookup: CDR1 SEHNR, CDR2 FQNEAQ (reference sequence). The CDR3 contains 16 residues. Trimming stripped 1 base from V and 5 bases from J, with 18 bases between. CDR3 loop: CASSLDPGGKVHEQYF. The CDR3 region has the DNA TGTGCCAGCAGCTTAGACCCAGGGGGGAAAGTCCACGAGCAGTACTTC.

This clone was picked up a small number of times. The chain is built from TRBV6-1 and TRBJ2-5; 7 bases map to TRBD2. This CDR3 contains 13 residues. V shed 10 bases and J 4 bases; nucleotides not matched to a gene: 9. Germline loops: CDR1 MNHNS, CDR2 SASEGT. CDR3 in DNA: TGTGCCATAAGCCGGACTAGGACAGAGACCCAGTACTTC. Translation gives CAISRTRTETQYF.

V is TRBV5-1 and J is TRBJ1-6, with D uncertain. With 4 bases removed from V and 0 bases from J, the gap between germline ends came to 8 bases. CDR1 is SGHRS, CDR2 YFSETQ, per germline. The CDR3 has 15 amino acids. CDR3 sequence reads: CASSKESSYNSPLHF. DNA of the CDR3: TGCGCCAGCAGCAAGGAGAGCTCCTATAATTCACCCCTCCACTTT. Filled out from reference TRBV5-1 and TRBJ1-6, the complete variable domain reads KAGVTQTPRYLIKTRGQQVTLSCSPISGHRSVSWYQQTPGQGLQFLFEYFSETQRNKGNFPGRFSGRQFSNSRSEMNVSTLELGDSALYLCASSKESSYNSPLHFGNGTRLTVT.

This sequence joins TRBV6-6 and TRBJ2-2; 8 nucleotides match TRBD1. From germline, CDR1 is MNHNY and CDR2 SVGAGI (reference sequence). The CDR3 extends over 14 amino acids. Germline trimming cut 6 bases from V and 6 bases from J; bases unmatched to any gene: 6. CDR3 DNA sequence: TGTGCCAGCAGGGTGACAGGGGTGGCCGGGGAGCTGTTTTTT. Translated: CASRVTGVAGELFF.

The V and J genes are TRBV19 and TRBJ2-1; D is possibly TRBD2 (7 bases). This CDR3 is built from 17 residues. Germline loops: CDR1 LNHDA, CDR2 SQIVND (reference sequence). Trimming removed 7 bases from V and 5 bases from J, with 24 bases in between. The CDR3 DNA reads TGTGCCAGTAAATTAACCCACCGGGGGGCCCTCAACAATGAGCAGTTCTTC. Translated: CASKLTHRGALNNEQFF.

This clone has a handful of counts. The CDR3 coding sequence is TGCGCCAGCATTTGGGCGGCCTCTGGAAACACCATATATTTT. It is translated as CASIWAASGNTIYF. V and J are TRBV5-1 and TRBJ1-3, with D uncertain. Germline CDR1 SGHRS, CDR2 YFSETQ. V gave up 6 bases and J gave up 0 bases, with 10 bases separating them. There are 14 residues in the CDR3.

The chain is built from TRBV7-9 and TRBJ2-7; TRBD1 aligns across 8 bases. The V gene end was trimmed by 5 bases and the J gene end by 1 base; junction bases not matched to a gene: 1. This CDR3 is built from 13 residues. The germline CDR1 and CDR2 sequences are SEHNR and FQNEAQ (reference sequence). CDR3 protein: CASSRTGSYEQYV. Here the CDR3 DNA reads TGTGCCAGCAGCAGGACAGGGTCCTACGAGCAGTACGTC.

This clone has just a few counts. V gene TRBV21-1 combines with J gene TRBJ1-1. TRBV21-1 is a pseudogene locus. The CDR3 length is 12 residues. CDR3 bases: TGTGCCAGCAGCCTGGGACTCGAGGAAGCTTTCTTT. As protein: CASSLGLEEAFF.

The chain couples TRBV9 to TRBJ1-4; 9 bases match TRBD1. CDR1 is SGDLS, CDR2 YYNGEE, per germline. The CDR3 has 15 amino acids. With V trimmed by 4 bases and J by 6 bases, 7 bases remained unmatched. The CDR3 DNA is TGTGCCAGCAGCATAAACAGGGGGCCCGATGAAAAACTGTTTTTT. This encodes CASSINRGPDEKLFF.

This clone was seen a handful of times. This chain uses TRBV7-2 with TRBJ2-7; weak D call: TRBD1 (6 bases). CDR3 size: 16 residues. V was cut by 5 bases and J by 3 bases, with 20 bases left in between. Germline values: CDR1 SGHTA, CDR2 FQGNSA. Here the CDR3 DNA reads TGTGCCAGCAGCCTAAAGCCGACAGGAATTGGCTACGAGCAGTACTTC. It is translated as CASSLKPTGIGYEQYF.

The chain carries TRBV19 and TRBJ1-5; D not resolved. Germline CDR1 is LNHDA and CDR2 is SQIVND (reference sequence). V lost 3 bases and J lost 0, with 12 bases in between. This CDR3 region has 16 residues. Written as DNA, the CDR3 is TGTGCCAGTAGTATGACTCGGATGATTAGCAATCAGCCCCAGCATTTT. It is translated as CASSMTRMISNQPQHF.

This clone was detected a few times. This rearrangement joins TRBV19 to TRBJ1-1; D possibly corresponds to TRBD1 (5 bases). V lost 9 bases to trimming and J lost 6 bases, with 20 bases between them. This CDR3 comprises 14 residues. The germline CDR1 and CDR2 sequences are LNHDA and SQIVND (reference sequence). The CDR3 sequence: CASNGHGMSAEAFF. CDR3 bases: TGTGCCAGCAACGGACACGGGATGTCCGCTGAAGCTTTCTTT.

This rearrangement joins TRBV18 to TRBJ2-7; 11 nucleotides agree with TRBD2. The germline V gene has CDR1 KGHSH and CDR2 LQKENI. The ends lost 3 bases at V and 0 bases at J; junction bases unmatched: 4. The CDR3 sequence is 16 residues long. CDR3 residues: CASSPILAGASYEQYF. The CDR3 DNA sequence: TGTGCCAGCTCACCCATACTAGCGGGAGCCTCCTACGAGCAGTACTTC.

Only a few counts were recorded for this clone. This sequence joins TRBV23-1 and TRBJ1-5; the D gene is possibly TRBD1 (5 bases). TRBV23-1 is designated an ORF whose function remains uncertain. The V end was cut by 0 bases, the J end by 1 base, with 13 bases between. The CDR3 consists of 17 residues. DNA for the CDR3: TGCGCCAGCAGTCAATCATTACAGGAGTTAAGCAATCAGCCCCAGCATTTT. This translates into CASSQSLQELSNQPQHF.

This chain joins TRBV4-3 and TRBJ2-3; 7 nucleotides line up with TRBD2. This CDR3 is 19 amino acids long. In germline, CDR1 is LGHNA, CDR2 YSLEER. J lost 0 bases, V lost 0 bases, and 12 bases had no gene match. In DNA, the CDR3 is TGCGCCAGCAGCCAAGATGATTGGCCCAGCGGGGCTAGCACAGATACGCAGTATTTT. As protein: CASSQDDWPSGASTDTQYF.

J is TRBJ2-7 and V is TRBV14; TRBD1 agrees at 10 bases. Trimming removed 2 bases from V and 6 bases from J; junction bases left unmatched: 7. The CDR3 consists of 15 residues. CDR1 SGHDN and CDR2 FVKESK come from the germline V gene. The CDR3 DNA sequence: TGTGCCAGCAGCCAACTCGGACAGGGGGAGGGCGAGCAGTACTTC. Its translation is CASSQLGQGEGEQYF.

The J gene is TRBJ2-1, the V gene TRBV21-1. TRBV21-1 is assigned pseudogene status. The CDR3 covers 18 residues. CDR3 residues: CASSPGPALACTYNEQFF. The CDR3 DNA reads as TGTGCCAGCAGCCCGGGACCAGCCCTCGCTTGTACCTACAATGAGCAGTTCTTC.

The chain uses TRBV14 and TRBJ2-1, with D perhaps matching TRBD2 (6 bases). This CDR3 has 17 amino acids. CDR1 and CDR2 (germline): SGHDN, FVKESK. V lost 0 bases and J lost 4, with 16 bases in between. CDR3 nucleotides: TGTGCCAGCAGCCAAGATAGGGGCCGGGACTTATACAATGAGCAGTTCTTC. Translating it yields CASSQDRGRDLYNEQFF. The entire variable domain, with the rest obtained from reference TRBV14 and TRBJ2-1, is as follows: EAGVTQFPSHSVIEKGQTVTLRCDPISGHDNLYWYRRVMGKEIKFLLHFVKESKQDESGMPNNRFLAERTGGTYSTLKVQPAELEDSGVYFCASSQDRGRDLYNEQFFGPGTRLTVL.

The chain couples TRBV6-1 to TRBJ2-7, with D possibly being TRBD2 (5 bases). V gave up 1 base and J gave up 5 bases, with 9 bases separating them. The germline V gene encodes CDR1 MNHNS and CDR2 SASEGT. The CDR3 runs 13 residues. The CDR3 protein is CASSEEAEDEQYF. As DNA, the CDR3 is TGTGCCAGCAGTGAAGAAGCGGAGGACGAGCAGTACTTC.

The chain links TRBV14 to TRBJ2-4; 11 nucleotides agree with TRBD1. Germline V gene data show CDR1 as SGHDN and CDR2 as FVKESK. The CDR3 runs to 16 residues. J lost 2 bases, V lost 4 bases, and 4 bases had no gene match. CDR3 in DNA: TGTGCCAGCAGCCGTGGGACAGGGGGGACCAAAAACATTCAGTACTTC. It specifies CASSRGTGGTKNIQYF. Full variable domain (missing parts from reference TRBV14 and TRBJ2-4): EAGVTQFPSHSVIEKGQTVTLRCDPISGHDNLYWYRRVMGKEIKFLLHFVKESKQDESGMPNNRFLAERTGGTYSTLKVQPAELEDSGVYFCASSRGTGGTKNIQYFGAGTRLSVL.

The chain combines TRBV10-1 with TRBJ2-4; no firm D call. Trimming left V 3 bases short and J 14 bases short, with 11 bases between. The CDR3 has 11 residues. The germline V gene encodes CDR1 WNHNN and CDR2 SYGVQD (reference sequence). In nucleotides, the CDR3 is TGCGCCAGCAGTGAAGGTCCATGGAAGTACTTC. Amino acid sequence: CASSEGPWKYF.

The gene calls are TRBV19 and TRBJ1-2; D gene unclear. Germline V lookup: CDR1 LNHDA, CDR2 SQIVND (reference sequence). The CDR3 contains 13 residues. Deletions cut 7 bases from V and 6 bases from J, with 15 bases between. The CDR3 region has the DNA TGTGCCAGTAACCTCTACCCCTTGGATGGCTACACCTTC. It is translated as CASNLYPLDGYTF.

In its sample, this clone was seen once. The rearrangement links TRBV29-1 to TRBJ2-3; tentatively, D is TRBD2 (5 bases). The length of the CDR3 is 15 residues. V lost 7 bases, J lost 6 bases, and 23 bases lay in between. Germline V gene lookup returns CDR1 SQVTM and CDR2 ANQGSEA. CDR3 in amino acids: CSATSPLGPRDTQYF. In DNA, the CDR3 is TGCAGCGCCACATCCCCACTAGGCCCCAGGGATACGCAGTATTTT.

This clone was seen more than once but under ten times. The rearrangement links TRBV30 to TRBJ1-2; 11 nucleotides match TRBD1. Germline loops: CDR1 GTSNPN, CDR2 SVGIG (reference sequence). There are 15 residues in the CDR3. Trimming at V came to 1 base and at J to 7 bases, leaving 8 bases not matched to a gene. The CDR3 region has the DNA TGTGCCTGGAGTGGGACAGGGGGCTTAGGGTCTGGCTACACCTTC. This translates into CAWSGTGGLGSGYTF.

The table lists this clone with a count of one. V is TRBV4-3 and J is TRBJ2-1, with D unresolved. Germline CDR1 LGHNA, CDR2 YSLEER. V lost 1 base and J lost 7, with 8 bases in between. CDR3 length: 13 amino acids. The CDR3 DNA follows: TGCGCCAGCAGCCAAGGTCCTGATAATGAGCAGTTCTTC. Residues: CASSQGPDNEQFF.